This is a list of T cell receptor beta chains from one sample in a study of OX40 agonist ivuxolimab in advanced cancers. The table came from immunoSEQ multiplex PCR; TCRdb's copy has only in-frame clones and leaves some out. The sample carries 70,000 to 85,000 clones, over 80% recorded once. The sequenced sample was CD4+ or CD8+ T cells sorted from blood, obtained in a trial of the OX40 agonist ivuxolimab. These receptors were taken from an adult with an advanced solid tumor such as melanoma, head and neck, liver or kidney cancer. The conserved cysteine and the conserved F or W are not part of the CDR3 here.

CDR3,V
ASSLSGSSYNEQF,TRBV11-3
ASSQDSSGSSYNEQF,TRBV4-1
ASSLESSGSPDEQY,TRBV7-4
ASSLVQRGSTDTQY,TRBV7-2
ASSSFSGGRYWDTQY,TRBV7-9
ASSEYRGAGELF,TRBV25-1
ASSLYPGNEKLF,TRBV27
ASRPSGTSGSGAY,TRBV19
ASSLGDRGPFYGYT,TRBV5-4
ASSVTGNSYEQY,TRBV9
ASRDRSATNYGYT,TRBV28